The rows below give T cell receptor beta chains drawn from one sample of a study of T cell repertoires in cytomegalovirus infection. TCRdb reprocessed the reads with MiXCR, giving one entry per CDR3 protein. Among more than 500,000 distinct CDR3 sequences, 16% were seen once, and the ten largest hold around 25%. The sequencing input was CD8+ T cells from PBMCs. The source of these receptors is a human donor in good health (CMV status not recorded). Some clones in this sample may be carry-over from other donors' samples. Both conserved end residues are part of each CDR3. D genes are given only for firm matches. The listing skips clone size in some rows; elsewhere it reads once, few, many or a size class.

len	d_gene	abundance	v_gene	CDR3aa
15	-	few	TRBV20-1	CSAREVGGSNQPQHF
18	TRBD2	-	TRBV15	CATSSPTDPGLAGNERFF
16	-	few	TRBV6-5	CASSYSSRGNTGELFF
13	-	few	TRBV28	CASSNRRSYEQYF
12	-	few	TRBV5-1	CASSRTTNEQFF
13	-	many	TRBV2	CASEELVGNEQFF
16	-	few	TRBV27	CASSAPGLRGKNIQYF
14	-	many	TRBV7-3	CASSLRGLIHEQFF
14	-	many	TRBV5-6	CASSYGTGNEKLFF
14	TRBD2	many	TRBV19	CASGLAGGIHEQYF
16	TRBD1	few	TRBV6-1	CASSYGGTGMYNEQFF
14	-	few	TRBV6-1	CASSSTSGYTEAFF
16	TRBD1	few	TRBV13	CASSLGRQGVNTEAFF
11	-	-	TRBV29-1	CSAHSGNTIYF
11	-	-	TRBV2	CASSADTPEGF
14	-	few	TRBV4-1	CASRNDLGDYGYTF
13	-	-	TRBV6-5	CASRLSGATEAFF
17	-	many	TRBV10-3	CAISESQSRGIGEKLFF
13	-	few	TRBV18	CASPVSGANVLTF
14	-	many	TRBV2	CAILAGENNEKLFF
12	TRBD1	-	TRBV20-1	CSASYRGNIQYF
16	TRBD1	few	TRBV12-3/TRBV12-4	CASSSERDSRNQPQHF
16	TRBD2	many	TRBV11-2	CASSLGLAGLRDTQYF